A selection of T cell receptor beta chains follows, all from one sample in a study of blood T cell repertoires in COVID-19. The repertoire was sequenced with immunoSEQ multiplex PCR; TCRdb's copy has only in-frame clones and lacks some. The repertoire consists of 300,000 to 450,000 clones, with around 87% occurring once and the leading ten covering 1% to 1.5%. Sequencing used PBMCs or T cells enriched from blood (not recorded which). These receptors were taken from a man aged 25-40 years who had recovered from COVID-19. Each CDR3 is given with its conserved first and last residue. D genes are given only for firm matches. Rows may omit the clone size; those that give it use once, few, many or a size class.

D gene	V gene	J gene	CDR3 length	clone size	CDR3 DNA	CDR3 protein
NA	TRBV10-3	TRBJ1-6	14	NA	TGTGCCATCAGGAGCGAATCCTATAATTCACCCCTCCACTTT	CAIRSESYNSPLHF
NA	TRBV5-6	TRBJ2-7	14	NA	TGTGCCAGCAGCTTAGGCAGGGCCGACTACGAGCAGTACTTC	CASSLGRADYEQYF
TRBD1	TRBV2	TRBJ1-2	14	NA	TGTGCCAGCAGCATACAGGGGGATGCCTCGGGCTACACCTTC	CASSIQGDASGYTF
TRBD1	TRBV19	TRBJ1-2	14	NA	TGTGCCAGTAGTATTGACAGGGGATTTGGTGGCTACACCTTC	CASSIDRGFGGYTF
NA	TRBV19	TRBJ1-1	14	few	TGTGCCAGTAGGTCCGCGAATCTGAACACTGAAGCTTTCTTT	CASRSANLNTEAFF
TRBD1	TRBV25-1	TRBJ1-4	17	NA	TGTGCCAGCAGTGAATCCCCCTGGACAGGGGCTAATGAAAAACTGTTTTTT	CASSESPWTGANEKLFF
NA	TRBV30	TRBJ2-7	13	NA	TGTGCCTGGAGGAGGGGGGGACGCTACGAGCAGTACTTC	CAWRRGGRYEQYF
NA	TRBV5-1	TRBJ1-1	14	NA	TGCGCCAGCAGCCAACCGGGTGGGAGCACTGAAGCTTTCTTT	CASSQPGGSTEAFF
NA	TRBV12-3/TRBV12-4	TRBJ1-1	11	few	TGTGCCAGCAGTCTAACACGGGTAGCTTTCTTT	CASSLTRVAFF
TRBD1	TRBV29-1	TRBJ1-1	14	NA	TGCAGCGCAAAAACCGGGACAGAGAACACTGAAGCTTTCTTT	CSAKTGTENTEAFF
NA	TRBV6-5	TRBJ1-6	16	NA	TGTGCCAGCAGTTACTCTGCAGGGTCGGCGAATTCACCCCTCCACTTT	CASSYSAGSANSPLHF
NA	TRBV3-1/TRBV3-2	TRBJ2-5	14	NA	TGTGCCAGCAGCCAAGATCCAGGGGAAGAGACCCAGTACTTC	CASSQDPGEETQYF
NA	TRBV19	TRBJ2-7	16	NA	TGTGCCAGTAGTATAGGGTGGGGCGGGGACTCCTACGAGCAGTACTTC	CASSIGWGGDSYEQYF
NA	TRBV4-3	TRBJ1-2	13	once	TGCGCCAGCAGCCAAGACCCTCACTATGGCTACACCTTC	CASSQDPHYGYTF
NA	TRBV19	TRBJ1-2	13	NA	TGTGCCAGTAGGGAACCGGGGGACTATGGCTACACCTTC	CASREPGDYGYTF
NA	TRBV5-1	TRBJ1-4	13	once	TGCGCCAGCAGCTTACAGAGTAATGAAAAACTGTTTTTT	CASSLQSNEKLFF
NA	TRBV30	TRBJ1-4	12	once	TGTGCCTGGGACAGGCTTAATGAAAAACTGTTTTTT	CAWDRLNEKLFF
TRBD2	TRBV24-1	TRBJ2-3	15	once	TGTGCCACCAGTGATGGACTAGCGGGGGCAGATACGCAGTATTTT	CATSDGLAGADTQYF
TRBD1	TRBV6-5	TRBJ1-2	14	NA	TGTGCCAGCAGATCACAGGGGTCCGCTTCTGGCTACACCTTC	CASRSQGSASGYTF
TRBD2	TRBV5-1	TRBJ2-3	16	NA	TGCGCCAGCAAAAGGGTAGCGGGGAGTTCAACAGATACGCAGTATTTT	CASKRVAGSSTDTQYF
TRBD1	TRBV6-6	TRBJ1-2	15	NA	TGTGCCAGCAGTTATGGCGGGACAGCTAACTATGGCTACACCTTC	CASSYGGTANYGYTF
NA	TRBV5-5	TRBJ1-5	16	NA	TGTGCCAGCACCCCGGTGTGGCCGGGTTCTCATCAGCCCCAGCATTTT	CASTPVWPGSHQPQHF
NA	TRBV5-6	TRBJ2-7	15	NA	TGTGCCAGCAGCCAGTTGCCCAGCACCCCGGGGGAGCAGTACTTC	CASSQLPSTPGEQYF
TRBD1	TRBV4-3	TRBJ1-1	15	NA	TGCGCCAGCAGCCAAGAACAAGGCAGGGGGGCTGAAGCTTTCTTT	CASSQEQGRGAEAFF
NA	TRBV5-1	TRBJ2-3	15	NA	TGCGCCAGCAGCCCCGATTTCCACAGGCCAGATACGCAGTATTTT	CASSPDFHRPDTQYF
TRBD2	TRBV27	TRBJ2-7	18	NA	TGTGCCAGCAGTTTAAAAGGGACTAGCGCCCCTTTCTCCTACGAGCAGTACTTC	CASSLKGTSAPFSYEQYF
NA	TRBV6-1	TRBJ2-3	16	NA	TGTGCCAGCAGTGAATTGGCAGGCCCTAGCACAGATACGCAGTATTTT	CASSELAGPSTDTQYF
NA	TRBV11-3	TRBJ2-2	15	NA	TGTGCCAGCAGCTTAGCAGGAACAAACACCGGGGAGCTGTTTTTT	CASSLAGTNTGELFF
NA	TRBV3-1/TRBV3-2	TRBJ1-4	14	once	TGTGCCAGCAGCAATCATCAGGGTAATGAAAAACTGTTTTTT	CASSNHQGNEKLFF
TRBD1	TRBV4-2	TRBJ1-1	19	NA	TGTGCCAGCAGCCAAGAGCCCAACAGGGGATGGCGTGTGTACACTGAAGCTTTCTTT	CASSQEPNRGWRVYTEAFF
TRBD2	TRBV9	TRBJ2-5	16	NA	TGTGCCAGCAGCGTAGAAGCGGGGGGGCTGGTAGAGACCCAGTACTTC	CASSVEAGGLVETQYF
NA	TRBV4-3	TRBJ2-7	16	NA	TGCGCCAGCAGCCAAGATAGGGCAACAGGGCTAGGGGAGCAGTACTTC	CASSQDRATGLGEQYF
NA	TRBV7-9	TRBJ1-2	13	NA	TGTGCCAGCAGCGCCGCGGGTGCTATCGGCTACACCTTC	CASSAAGAIGYTF
NA	TRBV7-2	TRBJ2-5	17	NA	TGTGCCAGCAGCTTAGTTAGGTCCAGCGGAATACAAGAGACCCAGTACTTC	CASSLVRSSGIQETQYF
TRBD1	TRBV5-5	TRBJ1-2	16	NA	TGTGCCAGCAGCTCGCGTTCTGGGACAGGGGGCTATGGCTACACCTTC	CASSSRSGTGGYGYTF
TRBD2	TRBV4-3	TRBJ2-3	16	NA	TGCGCCAGCAGCCAAGACCCCAGCGGGGGGGCAAATACGCAGTATTTT	CASSQDPSGGANTQYF
TRBD1	TRBV3-1/TRBV3-2	TRBJ1-5	16	few	TGTGCCAGCAGCGCCCCCGGGACAGGGAGGCCTCAGCCCCAGCATTTT	CASSAPGTGRPQPQHF
NA	TRBV6-1	TRBJ1-5	18	NA	TGTGCCAGCAGTGAAGCGCTTTTCGGTCAAATCGGCAATCAGCCCCAGCATTTT	CASSEALFGQIGNQPQHF
TRBD1	TRBV5-1	TRBJ1-1	14	NA	TGCGCCAGCAGCGGACAGGGTTGGGACACTGAAGCTTTCTTT	CASSGQGWDTEAFF
TRBD1	TRBV6-7	TRBJ1-3	17	NA	TGTGCCAGCAGCGGGGGTTCCAACAGGGGTATAGGAAACACCATATATTTT	CASSGGSNRGIGNTIYF
NA	TRBV5-1	TRBJ1-1	15	NA	TGCGCCAGCAGCCTGGGGCCAGGGGCAGTTACTGAAGCTTTCTTT	CASSLGPGAVTEAFF